Here is one T cell receptor (beta chain) with its context. The antigen is unknown. These data belong to a study of CD8 T cells in Susac syndrome. The CDR3 loop spans 15 amino acids. V lost 4 bases and J lost 9, with 19 bases in between. Germline CDR1 is LNHDA and CDR2 is SQIVND (reference sequence). Study findings and constraints: It was acknowledged in the study that its TCR sequencing and HLA analysis involved a relatively small number of individuals.

With random hexamers, reverse transcription was performed on about 0.45 to 1 ug of RNA. One entry per CDR3 protein results from TCRdb running MiXCR on the immunoSEQ multiplex PCR reads. This sample yields approximately 190,000 distinct CDR3 sequences, of which around 93% are seen a single time; 0.1% belongs to the top ten. The sample taken for sequencing was CD4+ T cells from PBMCs. The chain couples TRBV19 to TRBJ2-1; D possibly matches TRBD1 or TRBD2 (5 bases each). The sequence came from a human donor in good health. The CDR3 region is CASSKGYLAEGEQFF. The CDR3 region has the DNA TGTGCCAGTAGTAAGGGGTACCTAGCCGAGGGTGAGCAGTTCTTC. Full variable domain (outside the CDR3, taken from reference TRBV19 and TRBJ2-1): DGGITQSPKYLFRKEGQNVTLSCEQNLNHDAMYWYRQDPGQGLRLIYYSQIVNDFQKGDIAEGYSVSREKKESFPLTVTSAQKNPTAFYLCASSKGYLAEGEQFFGPGTRLTVL.